These T cell receptor beta chains were read from a single sample in a study of blood T cell repertoires in COVID-19. The method was immunoSEQ multiplex PCR; TCRdb's version includes in-frame clones alone and lacks a portion of them. This sample has approximately 67,000 clones, with 91% found just once. Sequenced input: peripheral blood. Receptors were obtained from a woman in her sixties or seventies with active COVID-19. Each CDR3 is given with its conserved first and last residue. The order of the fields is CDR3 length, V gene, D gene, J gene, clone size, CDR3 DNA, CDR3 protein. A D gene is named only where the DNA matches it firmly. Clone size, where shown, is once, few, many, or a class for clones that have expanded.

>15|TRBV5-1|TRBD1|TRBJ2-7|NA
TGCGCCAGCAGCGACCGGACAGGGGAAACCTACGAGCAGTACTTC
CASSDRTGETYEQYF
>14|TRBV23-1|NA|TRBJ2-1|NA
TGCGCCAGTCCGAGCGGCCCCGAATCCAATGAGCAGTTCTTC
CASPSGPESNEQFF
>13|TRBV27|TRBD1|TRBJ2-7|NA
TGTGCCAGCAGTCGGACAGGGACCTACGAGCAGTACTTC
CASSRTGTYEQYF
>11|TRBV20-1|TRBD1|TRBJ1-2|NA
TGCAGTGCCCGACAGGGGTTTGGCTACACCTTC
CSARQGFGYTF
>15|TRBV27|TRBD1|TRBJ1-2|NA
TGTGCCAGCACTCCATGGGCAGGGGGATCGAATGGCTACACCTTC
CASTPWAGGSNGYTF
>17|TRBV13|TRBD2|TRBJ2-1|NA
TGTGCCAGCAGCGCCCGCGGACTAGCGGCCCCTAGGGATGAGCAGTTCTTC
CASSARGLAAPRDEQFF
>13|TRBV11-2|NA|TRBJ2-1|NA
TGTGCCAGCAGCTTAGACCCGAGCGCCTTACAGTTCTTC
CASSLDPSALQFF
>17|TRBV9|TRBD2|TRBJ2-1|NA
TGTGCCAGCAGCGTAGGGCCCGGCAGCGGGAGGAGCAATGAGCAGTTCTTC
CASSVGPGSGRSNEQFF
>13|TRBV18|TRBD1|TRBJ1-4|NA
TGTGCCAGCTCCCGCGACAGGGGCGAAAAACTGTTTTTT
CASSRDRGEKLFF
>20|TRBV7-8|TRBD1|TRBJ2-2|NA
TGTGCCAGCAGCTTAGGGGGGAGACAGGGGGTCAACTTCAACACCGGGGAGCTGTTTTTT
CASSLGGRQGVNFNTGELFF
>16|TRBV6-2/TRBV6-3|TRBD1|TRBJ1-2|once
TGTGCCAGCAGTTACCCCGGGACAGGGGGCTTGGAAGGCTACACCTTC
CASSYPGTGGLEGYTF
>14|TRBV28|NA|TRBJ1-1|NA
TGTGCCAGCAGTACGACAGGTTTGAACACTGAAGCTTTCTTT
CASSTTGLNTEAFF
>14|TRBV7-2|TRBD2|TRBJ2-1|NA
TGTGCCAGCAGCTTTGTCGCGGGGGACAATGAGCAGTTCTTC
CASSFVAGDNEQFF
>11|TRBV30|NA|TRBJ2-7|NA
TGTGCCTGGAGTACTTACTACGAGCAGTACTTC
CAWSTYYEQYF
>14|TRBV18|TRBD1|TRBJ2-5|NA
TGTGCCAGCTCCCAACAACAGGGGCGGGAGACCCAGTACTTC
CASSQQQGRETQYF
>16|TRBV10-3|NA|TRBJ2-2|NA
TGTGCCATCAGTGAGTCGGCTAGCCAAAACACCGGGGAGCTGTTTTTT
CAISESASQNTGELFF
>13|TRBV14|NA|TRBJ2-7|NA
TGTGCCAGCAGCCGTGACAGGCTCTACGAGCAGTACTTC
CASSRDRLYEQYF
>14|TRBV11-3|NA|TRBJ2-1|NA
TGTGCCAGCAGCTTAGGGGGCCGTAGGGATGAGCAGTTCTTC
CASSLGGRRDEQFF
>14|TRBV9|NA|TRBJ1-5|NA
TGTGCCAGCAGCCCGCAGGGGCTCAATCAGCCCCAGCATTTT
CASSPQGLNQPQHF
>13|TRBV9|NA|TRBJ1-2|NA
TGTGCCAGCAGCCCACCCGGGAGGCATGGCTACACCTTC
CASSPPGRHGYTF
>14|TRBV4-2|NA|TRBJ2-1|NA
TGTGCCAGCAGCCCAGGAAGGGGCAGAAGTGAGCAGTTCTTC
CASSPGRGRSEQFF
>14|TRBV7-2|NA|TRBJ2-7|NA
TGTGCCAGCAGCCCGGAGAGGACAGTCCTCGAGCAGTACTTC
CASSPERTVLEQYF
>13|TRBV10-3|TRBD1|TRBJ2-1|NA
TGTGCCATCGGGGACAGGGCCTACAATGAGCAGTTCTTC
CAIGDRAYNEQFF
>17|TRBV5-1|TRBD2|TRBJ2-5|NA
TGCGCCAGCAGCTGGGGACGACTAGCGGGTAGGGAAGAGACCCAGTACTTC
CASSWGRLAGREETQYF
>15|TRBV5-1|NA|TRBJ1-6|NA
TGCGCCAGCAGCTTGGTAGGAGCGAAGAGGTCACCCCTCCACTTT
CASSLVGAKRSPLHF
>15|TRBV9|NA|TRBJ2-1|NA
TGTGCCAGCAGCGTAGTAGGGGGGACAGACAATGAGCAGTTCTTC
CASSVVGGTDNEQFF
>17|TRBV18|NA|TRBJ2-6|NA
TGTGCCAGCTCACCACCCTCCCCCAGGGCTGGGGCCAACGTCCTGACTTTC
CASSPPSPRAGANVLTF
>16|TRBV7-9|TRBD2|TRBJ2-7|NA
TGTGCCAGCAGCTCAGGAGGCGGGAGGCCGCCCTACGAGCAGTACTTC
CASSSGGGRPPYEQYF
>14|TRBV28|TRBD2|TRBJ2-3|NA
TGTGCCAGCAGTCCCCCGGGGAGGGTAGATACGCAGTATTTT
CASSPPGRVDTQYF
>15|TRBV6-5|TRBD1|TRBJ2-7|NA
TGTGCCAGCAGCCTTGGGACAGGGGGCGATTACGAGCAGTACTTC
CASSLGTGGDYEQYF
>13|TRBV30|TRBD1|TRBJ1-2|NA
TGTGCCTCAAGGCACCGGGACAGGGTCCGCTACACCTTC
CASRHRDRVRYTF
>14|TRBV2|TRBD1|TRBJ2-5|NA
TGTGCCAGCAGTATGGGGACAGCGCCGGGGACCCAGTACTTC
CASSMGTAPGTQYF
>15|TRBV5-1|TRBD2|TRBJ2-3|NA
TGCGCCAGCAGCACCGGGACTACCTACACAGATACGCAGTATTTT
CASSTGTTYTDTQYF
>16|TRBV7-9|TRBD1|TRBJ2-1|NA
TGTGCCAGCAGCCCCCTGTTTGAAGGGGGCGGAAGTGAGCAGTTCTTC
CASSPLFEGGGSEQFF
>14|TRBV5-1|NA|TRBJ1-1|NA
TGCGCCAGCAGCCCCTCGACAGGGAACACTGAAGCTTTCTTT
CASSPSTGNTEAFF
>13|TRBV30|NA|TRBJ1-2|NA
TGTGCCTGGACCCTTCGGACCGACAGGAGCTACACCTTC
CAWTLRTDRSYTF
>14|TRBV28|NA|TRBJ2-5|NA
TGTGCCAGCAGTTCACTCCGGGGCCAAGAGACCCAGTACTTC
CASSSLRGQETQYF
>14|TRBV27|TRBD2|TRBJ2-1|NA
TGTGCCAGCAAACGGGAGGGGGGGTACAATGAGCAGTTCTTC
CASKREGGYNEQFF
>15|TRBV15|NA|TRBJ1-5|NA
TGTGCCACCAGCATACAGGGCGGTCGCAATCAGCCCCAGCATTTT
CATSIQGGRNQPQHF
>13|TRBV28|NA|TRBJ1-5|NA
TGTGCCAGCAGGCGTCTTAGCAATCAGCCCCAGCATTTT
CASRRLSNQPQHF
>14|TRBV9|NA|TRBJ2-2|NA
TGTGCCAGCACCTGGACAGCGAACACCGGGGAGCTGTTTTTT
CASTWTANTGELFF
>14|TRBV27|TRBD1|TRBJ2-2|NA
TGTGCCAGCAGACCGACAGGGGCGGGCGGGGAGCTGTTTTTT
CASRPTGAGGELFF